The following is a TCR beta chain sequence with its context. Participants in the exposed group had met a COVID-19 case in the 2 weeks before joining the study. Germline CDR1 SGDLS, CDR2 YYNGEE. This CDR3 has 13 residues. V lost 0 bases, J lost 7 bases, and 7 bases lay in between. These data originate in a study of blood T cell repertoires in COVID-19. TCRdb's table, derived via immunoSEQ multiplex PCR, lists solely in-frame clones and lacks some. The sample consists of 200,000 to 250,000 clones, 90% of them appearing once. V and J are TRBV9 and TRBJ2-2; no clear D gene. This clonotype was obtained from a man aged 30-40 years who had been exposed to COVID-19. The sequenced sample was PBMCs or T cells enriched from blood (not recorded which). CDR3 nucleotide sequence: TGTGCCAGCAGCGTAGACATTCGCGGGGAGCTGTTTTTT. Protein sequence: CASSVDIRGELFF.